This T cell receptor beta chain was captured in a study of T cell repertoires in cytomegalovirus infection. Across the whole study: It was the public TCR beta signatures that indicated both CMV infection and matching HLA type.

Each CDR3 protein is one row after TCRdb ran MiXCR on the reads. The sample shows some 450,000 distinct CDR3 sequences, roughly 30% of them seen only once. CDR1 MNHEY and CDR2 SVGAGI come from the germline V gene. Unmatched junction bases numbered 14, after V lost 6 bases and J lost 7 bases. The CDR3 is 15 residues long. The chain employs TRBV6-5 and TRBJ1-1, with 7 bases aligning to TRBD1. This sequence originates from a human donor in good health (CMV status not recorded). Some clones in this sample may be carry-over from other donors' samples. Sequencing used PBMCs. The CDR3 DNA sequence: TGTGCCAGCAGACCTCCTACGACAGGGAAAAATGAAGCTTTCTTT. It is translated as CASRPPTTGKNEAFF.